The TCR beta chain under discussion was sequenced for a study of cytomegalovirus exposure and HLA in healthy donors (TCRdb year 2017). The study in broad terms: In an earlier analysis of roughly 500 of the donors, 250 to 300 Gb of sequence data and 120 million or so unique TCR beta sequences from about 190 million T cells were reported. Along with the 666-subject first cohort, a separate validation cohort of over a hundred different subjects was used. Class I and class II HLA loci were covered by the typing at four-digit resolution. Rather than drawing on any new phenotypic data, the later analysis identified candidate immune exposures from TCR beta sequences and the way those sequences occurred across donors. In a later genetic analysis, genome-wide SNP genotypes for 398 of the 666 donors were used, and that subset was treated as a discovery cohort. All discovery cohort repertoires had been generated using a single sequencing platform. The study combined high-throughput TCR immunosequencing, statistical association of individual TCRs with disease status, and machine learning to predict cytomegalovirus infection status. An earlier analysis of some 600 of the donors applied high-throughput TCR beta sequencing to assess whether each TCR beta V gene segment acted as functional or pseudogenic. Among some 410 genotyped donors of the cohort, an average of about 240,000 unique TCR beta nucleotide sequences were sequenced per donor, approximately 20% of them non-productive. An early release covering roughly 600 HLA-typed donors comprised 300 to 350 gigabases of sequencing data and about 90 million unique TCR sequences. Donor age, sex, ethnicity and CMV serostatus were collected together with the repertoire data. Among the roughly 400 genotyped donors, around 81% belonged to the genetic ancestry cluster associated with self-reported Caucasian donors. To study patterns of TCR occurrence, a later analysis re-analyzed previously published TCR beta repertoires from around 670 donors and added high-resolution HLA genotyping. The study aimed to test whether signatures of past pathogen exposure could be identified by cataloging public T cell receptors. The number of typed donors differed by locus: roughly 620-630 for A, B, C, DRB1 and DQB1; 500 to 550 for DQA1; approximately 600 for DPA1; and roughly 490 for DPB1. The T cell repertoires of 666 subjects were profiled by immunosequencing and related to cytomegalovirus serostatus. Four to six DR-DQ haplotypes were handled as single units for association and clustering, since linkage in the cohort was strong.

A word on this clone: There is no known antigen for this receptor. No base-level quality is on record; no much larger clone is a single base apart.

Based on the germline V gene (reference sequence), the CDR1 and CDR2 sequences are LNHDA and SQIVND. The trim is 7 bases for V and 9 bases for J, with a gap of 16 bases between the germline ends. The CDR3, cysteine through phenylalanine, is 13 amino acids long. Only the CDR3 DNA stays, 39 bases, in frame from base 1. The full study reports these points: In this cohort, only TCR beta chains were sequenced, and detectable features were limited by the absence of alpha or paired-chain data. It was suggested by the authors that the approach could potentially be generalized to other disease states and immunological phenotypes. Because HLA typing was missing for some donors at each locus, association tests included only the typed subset. Across donors, most TCR sequences were observed very rarely, whereas some public TCRs were present in many individuals. In vitro tests confirmed that a few of the cytomegalovirus-associated TCR beta chains recognize cytomegalovirus antigens. In both the original and validation cohorts, the classifier was reported to diagnose cytomegalovirus status with high specificity and sensitivity. A total of 150 or so TCR beta chains were listed by the study as associated with cytomegalovirus. A later analysis associated approximately 17,000 TCR beta sequences with specific HLA alleles at a false discovery rate of 0.05. In a later analysis, several top co-occurrence clusters were reported to appear linked to parvovirus B19, influenza, CMV and Epstein-Barr virus. Compared with equally common non-associated chains, HLA-associated TCR beta chains in a later analysis were more clonally expanded and had lower generation probabilities. In an earlier analysis of over 550 of the donors, most TCR beta V segments were observed in productive rearrangements about 87% or about 30% of the time, broadly matching IMGT annotations. A further reported finding was that TCR beta sequences accurately predicted the HLA-A and HLA-B alleles for most subjects in the first cohort. Immune exposure information for the cohort was limited to CMV serostatus. Linkage disequilibrium might explain the correlated functional status among segregating V segments, but an unknown experimental factor could not be ruled out. A group of highly shared sequence variants was considered likely to be a technical artifact of the sequencing pipeline. Because counts were too low, about 17 rarely observed V segments, including chromosome 9 orphons, were excluded from the earlier analysis of around 590 of the donors. When HLA alleles, especially DR and DQ, strongly co-occurred, TCR associations were difficult to assign to individual alleles. In a later analysis, TCR association rates were found to vary across HLA loci, with the most associated TCRs seen for DRB1 alleles and the fewest for HLA-C alleles. The presence/absence analyses assumed that sequencing depth was roughly uniform across donors, and that assumption may not be true. An association between a missense DCLRE1C variant and V-gene and J-gene trimming of TCR beta chains was found in a later genetic analysis and replicated in an independent cohort. A later genetic analysis reported fewer N-insertions in productive TCRs among donors in an Asian-associated ancestry cluster than the 666-donor mean. A later analysis found that most CMV-associated TCR beta chains appeared HLA-restricted, with HLA associations seemingly driven largely by CMV exposure. Some IMGT-functional V segments, including TRBV6-2 and TRBV6-3, could not be told apart with the 87-base-pair reads, so those segments were excluded.

Receptor amplification or capture employed the immunoSEQ multiplex PCR assay. For the multiplex PCR, a mixture combining 60 forward primers for TCR Vbeta segments and 13 reverse primers for TCR Jbeta segments was used. The CDR3 region of rearranged TCR beta genes was amplified from genomic DNA by a multiplex PCR assay. The Illumina HiSeq System was used to sequence the amplified TCR beta libraries as 87-base-pair reads. Concerning the study's data processing: Across the 500 to 850 repertoires, a later analysis counted some 81 million unique TCR beta chains, approximately 12 million of which were shared by at least two donors. Raw reads were error-corrected and collapsed into unique sequences by a nearest-neighbor algorithm in which closely related sequences were merged to remove PCR and sequencing errors. To assign V, D and J gene segments, CDR3 sequences were aligned to IMGT reference sequences. For a sequence to be retained, a match of at least six nucleotides to both a V gene segment and a J gene segment was required. A rearrangement was called productive if the CDR3 had no stop codons and remained in frame with V and J, and every other rearrangement was called non-productive. CDR3 was defined according to IMGT convention as the region running from the second conserved V-encoded cysteine to the conserved J-encoded phenylalanine. In an earlier analysis of just under 600 of the donors, sequences lacking an unambiguous match to a single V gene segment were excluded. An earlier analysis of approximately 590 of the donors classified V segments as functional when productive rearrangements were above 56.7% and as segregating when the standard deviation between donors was above 5%. A statistical classification framework was built for diagnosing cytomegalovirus status from the catalog of TCR beta chain sequences. A later analysis assigned V and J genes by comparing TCR nucleotide sequences with IMGT/GENE-DB human TR gene sequences. The TCRdist pipeline was used in a later analysis to assign CDR3 sequences and most-parsimonious VDJ recombination scenarios. In a later analysis, each TCR beta chain was defined by its CDR3 amino acid sequence together with its V-gene family, and reads without a unique V-gene family were excluded. As a way to deal with suspected cross-contamination and a sequencing artifact, a later analysis dropped under 600 nucleotide sequences that were highly shared and had low generation probability. A later analysis calculated a clonal expansion index for each public chain from normalized within-repertoire ranks of inferred template counts. In a later analysis, generation probabilities were computed with a VDJ recombination model fitted to out-of-frame rearrangements, and the resulting probabilities were checked against IGoR. In a later analysis, hypergeometric tests were used to score TCR-TCR, TCR-HLA and TCR-CMV co-occurrence, with a repertoire-size bias correction applied to TCR pairs. To estimate false discovery rates, a later analysis permuted the HLA or CMV assignments 20 times. A later analysis grouped co-occurring TCRs with DBSCAN, adding TCRdist sequence similarity when clustering within HLA-allele-positive subsets. Co-occurrence clustering excluded repertoires with fewer than 30,000 or more than 120,000 public chains, plus five with anomalous nucleotide sharing. Sourced from immuneACCESS, this table was stored by TCRdb with only in-frame sequences that have V and J called. A share of the clones is absent; for the studies checked, an unresolved V gene accounts for under half, and the remainder has no known explanation. The V and J calls and clone size are taken from that table; D and trimming were inferred from the DNA. This sample has 200,000 to 250,000 clones in its table, and about 74% of those were observed once. The biggest ten clones account for less than 20% of the sample.

The cohort was made up of about 670 healthy bone marrow donors. All cohort members were sampled while nominally healthy, although unrecorded immune exposures were likely present. The donor tested CMV seronegative and was one of the 352 seronegative cohort members. Every donor gave a peripheral blood sample, and the peripheral blood mononuclear cells from that sample were used for TCR beta sequencing. The Qiagen DNeasy Blood Extraction Kit was used to extract genomic DNA from the blood cell samples. The V gene is TRBV19 and the J gene is TRBJ2-1, with TRBD2 tentatively as D gene (6 bases match). Material: PBMCs. The TCR sequence derives from a man aged 40-55 years in good health and CMV-seronegative. This receptor carries the CDR3 CASTSNGGFEQFF. The DNA sequence is TGTGCCAGTACCTCAAACGGGGGTTTTGAGCAGTTCTTC.